This T cell receptor beta chain was observed in a study of radiation and T cells in renal cell carcinoma. The data were produced by immunoSEQ multiplex PCR, yet TCRdb's version contains in-frame clones alone and is incomplete. This sample has 150,000 or so clones, with approximately 86% found just once. Time point reported: blood 2 weeks post-SBRT. Indicated treatment: 15 Gy SBRT to primary tumor, nephrectomy 4 weeks later. CDR3 size: 13 residues. V was pared by 6 bases and J by 4 bases, with 12 bases between. Looked up from germline, CDR1 is MNHEY and CDR2 is SVGAGI. The chain has TRBV6-5 and TRBJ1-1; D is uncertain. The starting material was blood, obtained from a patient whose treatment included radiotherapy and nephrectomy. The clonotype was recovered from a woman aged 50 to 60 with renal cell carcinoma. The CDR3 sequence is CASRPSRSTEAFF. CDR3 nucleotide sequence: TGTGCCAGCAGACCAAGTAGGAGCACTGAAGCTTTCTTT.